The 21 T cell receptor beta chains listed next were all sequenced from one sample in a study of cytomegalovirus exposure and HLA in healthy donors. In the PCR, 60 Vbeta and 13 Jbeta primers were used. TCRdb's table, derived via immunoSEQ multiplex PCR, lists solely in-frame clones and lacks some. The data contain fewer than 200,000 clones, roughly 80% of them singletons. The specimen sequenced was PBMCs. The receptors shown here come from a young woman in good health and CMV-seronegative.

There are a few counts of this clone. The rearrangement joins TRBV4-3 to TRBJ2-5; 10 bases are shared with TRBD2. Germline assignment: CDR1 LGHNA and CDR2 YSLEER. Trimming cost V 3 bases and J 11 bases; bases outside gene matches: 15. The CDR3 loop spans 16 amino acids. The CDR3 coding sequence is TGCGCCAGCAGCCAGGGGACGCTAGCGGGAGCAGAGGAGCAGTACTTC. This translates into CASSQGTLAGAEEQYF.

The genes are TRBV6-5 and TRBJ2-7, with 14 bases matching TRBD2. V trimming: 4 bases; J trimming: 7 bases; junction bases outside the gene matches: 6. The CDR3 runs to 15 residues. Germline V CDR1 and CDR2: MNHEY, SVGAGI. DNA of the CDR3: TGTGCCAGCAGTTCCCGGACTAGCGGGAGGAGGGAGCAGTACGTC. Its protein is CASSSRTSGRREQYV.

The genes are TRBV7-9 and TRBJ1-2, with 7 positions matching TRBD1. After removal of 5 bases from V and 8 bases from J, the junction contained 20 bases not matched to a gene. CDR1 is SEHNR, CDR2 FQNEAQ, per germline (reference sequence). The CDR3 is 17 amino acids. The CDR3 bases are TGTGCCAGCAGCAGATCGGGAGGGGGCTTAAAGTCGGGCGGCTACACCTTC. It is translated as CASSRSGGGLKSGGYTF.

The chain carries TRBV6-1 and TRBJ2-7, with TRBD1 as a possible D gene (5 bases). This CDR3 spans 14 amino acids. The ends were cut back, 6 bases at V and 13 bases at J, with 25 bases in the middle. The germline gives CDR1 MNHNS, CDR2 SASEGT. CDR3 in amino acids: CASRTDFFDRPSYV. The CDR3 nucleotides are TGTGCCAGCAGGACCGACTTTTTTGACAGACCCTCTTACGTC.

The gene calls are TRBV18 and TRBJ2-1; D is perhaps TRBD2 (5 bases). In germline, CDR1 is KGHSH, CDR2 LQKENI. This CDR3 has 15 amino acids. The V end was cut by 1 base, the J end by 7 bases, with 14 bases between. CDR3 nucleotides: TGTGCCAGCTCACCACGGACTGCCCTGGGGAATGAGCAGTTCTTC. Protein: CASSPRTALGNEQFF.

The chain combines TRBV10-3 with TRBJ1-4; maybe TRBD1 (5 bases). Per the germline V gene, CDR1 is ENHRY and CDR2 is SYGVKD. The CDR3 is 15 residues long. V gave up 3 bases and J gave up 8 bases, with 16 bases separating them. CDR3 bases: TGTGCCATCAGTGAAACTCCTCAGGGATACGAAAAACTGTTTTTT. It translates to CAISETPQGYEKLFF.

The V gene is TRBV5-4, the J gene TRBJ2-1; D is possibly TRBD1 (5 bases). The CDR3 spans 13 residues. The V gene lost 4 bases and the J gene lost 6 bases, with 11 bases spanning the gap. Looked up from germline, CDR1 is SGHNT and CDR2 is YYREEE (reference sequence). The CDR3 spells CASSDRRGNEQFF. The CDR3 coding sequence is TGTGCCAGCAGCGACAGAAGGGGCAATGAGCAGTTCTTC.

The chain uses TRBV15 and TRBJ2-5; possible D gene TRBD1, 6 bases. Germline-derived CDR1 and CDR2 are LNHNV and YYDKDF (reference sequence). The CDR3 is 14 amino acids. Trimming removed 0 bases at V and 4 bases at J, with 9 bases between. This chain's CDR3 is CATSRDQGGETQYF. CDR3 DNA sequence: TGTGCCACCAGCAGAGATCAAGGGGGAGAGACCCAGTACTTC. Drawing the rest from reference TRBV15 and TRBJ2-5, the complete variable domain is DAMVIQNPRYQVTQFGKPVTLSCSQTLNHNVMYWYQQKSSQAPKLLFHYYDKDFNNEADTPDNFQSRRPNTSFCFLDIRSPGLGDTAMYLCATSRDQGGETQYFGPGTRLLVL.

This clone has only a few counts. Other DNA sequences in this sample translate to the same CDR3. This sequence joins TRBV30 and TRBJ1-1; D not resolved. Per germline, CDR1 GTSNPN and CDR2 SVGIG (reference sequence). The germline V and J ends were trimmed by 0 bases and 1 base, with 6 bases remaining between them. The CDR3 spans 13 residues. CDR3 in amino acids: CAWSVPGNTEAFF. CDR3 sequence (DNA): TGTGCCTGGAGTGTACCGGGGAACACTGAAGCTTTCTTT.

The CDR3 is CATSSYSGRAIGTDTQYF. Written as DNA, the CDR3 is TGTGCCACCAGCAGTTATAGCGGGAGGGCCATTGGCACAGATACGCAGTATTTT. V gene TRBV15 combines with J gene TRBJ2-3; 11 positions agree with TRBD2. Trimming cost V 3 bases and J 1 base; bases outside gene matches: 9. The CDR3 has 18 amino acids. CDR1 and CDR2 (germline): LNHNV, YYDKDF (reference sequence).

The gene calls are TRBV11-2 and TRBJ2-3; 9 nucleotides line up with TRBD2. This CDR3 is 16 amino acids long. From germline, CDR1 is SGHAT and CDR2 FQNNGV. J was trimmed by 6 bases and V by 4 bases; bases with no gene match: 11. The CDR3 DNA is TGTGCCAGCAGCTCGGCACTAGCGGGTGGGGATGATACGCAGTATTTT. Translation gives CASSSALAGGDDTQYF.

For this clone: The identical CDR3 is also encoded by other nucleotide sequences in the sample. This chain uses TRBV6-6 with TRBJ2-7; perhaps TRBD2 as D (6 bases). Germline values: CDR1 MNHNY, CDR2 SVGAGI (reference sequence). The CDR3 spans 14 residues. V lost 3 bases and J 7 bases, leaving 16 bases between the germline ends. The CDR3 region has the DNA TGTGCCAGCAGTTATGGGGGGAGAGGCTATGAGCAGTACGTC. It yields the protein CASSYGGRGYEQYV.

This clone was found a few times. The chain has TRBV25-1 and TRBJ2-3; weak D call: TRBD2 (6 bases). The V gene lost 0 bases and the J gene lost 4 bases, with 17 bases spanning the gap. The CDR3 loop spans 17 amino acids. Germline V lookup: CDR1 MGHDK, CDR2 SYGVNS. CDR3 DNA: TGTGCCAGCAGTGAATACGGGGTCGGGAGTTTTGCAGATACGCAGTATTTT. Amino acids: CASSEYGVGSFADTQYF.

The rearrangement joins TRBV4-2 to TRBJ2-5; 11 bases are a match to TRBD2. This CDR3 has 18 residues. In germline, CDR1 is LGHNA, CDR2 YNFKEQ. The V and J ends lost 1 base and 5 bases, in that order; junction bases with no gene match: 12. The DNA of the CDR3 is TGTGCCAGCAGCCAAGGCCAGGGGGCGACTAGCGGGATGGAGACCCAGTACTTC. Amino acid sequence: CASSQGQGATSGMETQYF.

The genes are TRBV25-1 and TRBJ2-4; D possibly corresponds to TRBD1 (5 bases). CDR3 size: 13 residues. Germline CDR1 is MGHDK and CDR2 is SYGVNS. The ends were cut back, 6 bases at V and 0 bases at J, with 6 bases in the middle. The CDR3 DNA reads TGTGCCAGCAGCACAGGAGCCAAAAACATTCAGTACTTC. As protein: CASSTGAKNIQYF.

The J gene is TRBJ1-1, the V gene TRBV30; weak D call: TRBD1 (5 bases). The germline V and J ends were trimmed by 3 bases and 2 bases, with 19 bases remaining between them. The germline V gene has CDR1 GTSNPN and CDR2 SVGIG (reference sequence). CDR3 length: 16 residues. CDR3 nucleotides: TGTGCCTGGAGCCCTCCCGGCCGGGGGTCTAACACTGAAGCTTTCTTT. Its translation is CAWSPPGRGSNTEAFF.

The V gene is TRBV5-1, the J gene TRBJ2-3; no clear D gene. Deletions cut 2 bases from V and 6 bases from J, with 13 bases between. Germline V gives CDR1 SGHRS, CDR2 YFSETQ. The CDR3 is 14 amino acids. Written as DNA, the CDR3 is TGCGCCAGCAGCTTCGAAAGAATTGGCGATACGCAGTATTTT. It specifies CASSFERIGDTQYF.

This chain uses TRBV30 with TRBJ1-2; 7 nucleotides align to TRBD1. After removal of 0 bases from V and 5 bases from J, the junction contained 9 bases not matched to a gene. The germline V gene encodes CDR1 GTSNPN and CDR2 SVGIG (reference sequence). The CDR3 runs 15 residues. The CDR3 protein is CAWSVENRGFYGYTF. CDR3 DNA: TGTGCCTGGAGTGTAGAGAACAGGGGATTTTATGGCTACACCTTC.

This chain connects TRBV30 to TRBJ1-5, with D unresolved. The CDR3 extends over 14 amino acids. Germline values: CDR1 GTSNPN, CDR2 SVGIG (reference sequence). Trimming removed 0 bases at V and 7 bases at J, with 13 bases between. In DNA, the CDR3 is TGTGCCTGGAGTGTACCCTCAGGCCAACAGCCCCAGCATTTT. It specifies CAWSVPSGQQPQHF.

J is TRBJ1-3 and V is TRBV5-1; D not certain. This CDR3 comprises 15 residues. Trimming cost V 2 bases and J 4 bases, with 13 bases left between them. The germline V gene encodes CDR1 SGHRS and CDR2 YFSETQ. In DNA form, the CDR3 reads TGCGCCAGCAGCTTAGGTGTAGGGAGAGGAAACACCATATATTTT. Translation: CASSLGVGRGNTIYF.

The V call is TRBV27, the J call TRBJ2-3; the D gene is possibly TRBD1 (5 bases). CDR1 MNHEY and CDR2 SMNVEV come from the germline V gene (reference sequence). This CDR3 comprises 15 residues. V dropped 5 bases and J dropped 1 base, with 13 bases sitting between them. DNA of the CDR3: TGTGCCAGCAGTCCTTTCTTGACAGGCACAGATACGCAGTATTTT. Encoded protein: CASSPFLTGTDTQYF.